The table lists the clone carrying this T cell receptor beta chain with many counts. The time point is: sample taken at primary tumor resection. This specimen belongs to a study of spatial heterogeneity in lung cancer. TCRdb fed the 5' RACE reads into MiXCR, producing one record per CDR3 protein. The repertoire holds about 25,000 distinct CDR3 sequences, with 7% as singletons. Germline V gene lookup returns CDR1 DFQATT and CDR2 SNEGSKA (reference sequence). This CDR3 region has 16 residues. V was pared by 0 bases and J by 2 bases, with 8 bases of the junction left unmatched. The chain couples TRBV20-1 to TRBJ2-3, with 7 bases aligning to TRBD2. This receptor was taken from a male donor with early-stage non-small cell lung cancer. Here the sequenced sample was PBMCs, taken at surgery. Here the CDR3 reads CSARDIERGLTDTQYF. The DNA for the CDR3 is TGCAGTGCTAGAGATATTGAGCGGGGCCTCACAGATACGCAGTATTTT.